The clone carrying this TCR beta chain appeared a few times. Antigen specificity is unknown. These data originate in a study of blood T cells in healthy people across ages. Whole-study results and caveats: Naive and antigen-experienced cells were not separated, limiting conclusive comparison.

PCR was performed a second time for roughly 7 to 12 cycles using a sample-barcoded 5' primer and a J-beta primer mix. In TCRdb, the 5' RACE reads were re-called with MiXCR into one record per CDR3 protein. Of 780,000 or so distinct CDR3 sequences listed, roughly 25% are singletons. Germline values: CDR1 SQVTM, CDR2 ANQGSEA. The CDR3 loop spans 14 amino acids. Separately, the same data were catalogued under a study of T cells of mothers and their children. Turning to that study: Each mother gave over 8.5 million TCR beta CDR3 reads; each child, some 2.8 million.

Sample: blood. This receptor was taken from a boy aged 10-17 years in good health. The rearrangement links TRBV29-1 to TRBJ2-5; 10 bases fit TRBD2. The J call may not be correct, given that the DNA end is closer to TRBJ2-1. CDR3 in amino acids: CSVADLAGVGEQFF. In DNA form, the CDR3 reads TGCAGCGTTGCGGATCTAGCGGGGGTGGGTGAGCAGTTCTTC.